The next 15 T cell receptor beta chains were all read from a single sample in a study of CD8+CD57+ T cells in acquired aplastic anemia. Profiling that covered TCR beta VDJ and CDR3 relied on genomic DNA as its template. TCRdb independently ran MiXCR on the reads; one entry per CDR3 protein. This table holds approximately 98,000 distinct CDR3 sequences, about 63% found once. Patients chosen for sequencing had CD8+CD57+ cells that had expanded, as shown by flow cytometry. Sequences were obtained from sorted CD4+, CD8+, or CD8+CD57+ T cells (not recorded which) from PBMCs. The receptors derive from a human donor with aplastic anemia.

The table lists this clonotype with a few counts. The chain has TRBV15 and TRBJ1-1; unclear D gene. This CDR3 comprises 15 residues. The germline V and J ends were trimmed by 3 bases and 0 bases, with 11 bases remaining between them. Germline CDR1 reads LNHNV; CDR2 reads YYDKDF (reference sequence). The CDR3 loop is CATSSLGQMNTEAFF. In DNA form, the CDR3 reads TGTGCCACCAGCAGCCTAGGGCAGATGAACACTGAAGCTTTCTTT.

This sequence joins TRBV15 and TRBJ1-1, with 7 bases aligning to TRBD1. This CDR3 contains 16 residues. V dropped 1 base and J dropped 2; count of bases not matched to a gene: 7. Per germline, CDR1 LNHNV and CDR2 YYDKDF (reference sequence). CDR3: CATSRGEGAGNTEAFF. In DNA form, the CDR3 reads TGTGCCACCAGCAGAGGAGAGGGGGCAGGTAACACTGAAGCTTTCTTT. Full variable domain (rest looked up from reference TRBV15 and TRBJ1-1): DAMVIQNPRYQVTQFGKPVTLSCSQTLNHNVMYWYQQKSSQAPKLLFHYYDKDFNNEADTPDNFQSRRPNTSFCFLDIRSPGLGDTAMYLCATSRGEGAGNTEAFFGQGTRLTVV.

The CDR3 DNA is TGTGCCAGCAGTGGGAGCTCCTATAATTCACCCCTCCACTTT. Translated: CASSGSSYNSPLHF. The chain couples TRBV25-1 to TRBJ1-6; D gene unclear. With 4 bases removed from V and 0 bases from J, the gap between germline ends came to 4 bases. Germline V gene lookup returns CDR1 MGHDK and CDR2 SYGVNS. The CDR3 runs 14 residues.

V gene TRBV20-1 combines with J gene TRBJ2-3; 9 bases are a match to TRBD2. After removal of 0 bases from V and 6 bases from J, the junction contained 7 bases not matched to a gene. The CDR3 has 15 residues. Germline V gene sequence: CDR1 DFQATT, CDR2 SNEGSKA (reference sequence). CDR3 protein: CSARDHGTSMDTQYF. In DNA, the CDR3 is TGCAGTGCTAGAGATCACGGGACTAGCATGGATACGCAGTATTTT.

This clonotype was picked up a small number of times. The gene calls are TRBV29-1 and TRBJ2-5; tentative D call: TRBD1 (5 bases). The CDR3 has 11 residues. The germline gives CDR1 SQVTM, CDR2 ANQGSEA. V lost 7 bases, J lost 14 bases, and 20 bases lay in between. DNA of the CDR3: TGCAGCGCTATTGAGGCCTCAGGGAAATACTTC. Residues: CSAIEASGKYF.

A remark on this clonotype: One end of the junction varies from germline; a read error may be responsible. This sequence joins TRBV10-1 and TRBJ2-7; a weak D match, TRBD2 (6 bases). Germline V gene sequence: CDR1 WNHNN, CDR2 SYGVQD (reference sequence). The CDR3 is 15 amino acids. CDR3 DNA: TGTGCCAGCAGTGGGGGGACGGGTGGCTCCTACGAGCAGTACTTC. Its translation: CASSGGTGGSYEQYF.

A few counts support this clonotype. The chain carries TRBV24-1 and TRBJ1-5; 9 positions agree with TRBD1. This CDR3 comprises 16 residues. Trimming removed 10 bases from V and 6 bases from J; junction bases left unmatched: 15. Germline V gene data show CDR1 as KGHDR and CDR2 as SFDVKD. CDR3: CATNYRGTGTSQPQHF. Written as DNA, the CDR3 is TGTGCCACAAATTATCGGGGGACAGGGACATCTCAGCCCCAGCATTTT.

This sequence joins TRBV20-1 and TRBJ1-2, with 10 bases aligning to TRBD1. The germline V gene has CDR1 DFQATT and CDR2 SNEGSKA (reference sequence). Trimming at V came to 1 base and at J to 8 bases, leaving 13 bases not matched to a gene. The CDR3 is 16 residues long. The CDR3 DNA is TGCAGTGCTAGAGCTCAGGGCGGGGACAGGGGTCGGGGCTACACCTTC. As protein: CSARAQGGDRGRGYTF.

This chain links TRBV15 with TRBJ1-3; no clear D gene. The CDR3 length is 16 residues. Trimming took off 1 base at V and 0 bases at J, with 10 bases between the two ends. Germline CDR1 LNHNV, CDR2 YYDKDF (reference sequence). The chain's CDR3 is CATSRAWGGSGNTIYF. The CDR3 nucleotides are TGTGCCACCAGCAGAGCTTGGGGTGGCTCTGGAAACACCATATATTTT.

This clonotype has only a few counts. The J gene is TRBJ2-7, the V gene TRBV24-1; TRBD1 aligns across 8 bases. Germline CDR1 and CDR2: KGHDR and SFDVKD. Germline trimming cut 5 bases from V and 3 bases from J; bases unmatched to any gene: 2. There are 13 residues in the CDR3. CDR3 nucleotides: TGTGCCACCAGTGCAGGGGGCAACTACGAGCAGTACTTC. Amino acids: CATSAGGNYEQYF.

The rearrangement joins TRBV10-3 to TRBJ2-1, with 15 bases fitting TRBD2. After removal of 3 bases from V and 10 bases from J, the junction contained 4 bases not matched to a gene. The CDR3 has 15 residues. Germline CDR1 is ENHRY and CDR2 is SYGVKD. The CDR3: CAISDRTSGGAEQFF. The CDR3 coding sequence is TGTGCCATCAGTGACCGGACTAGCGGGGGGGCGGAGCAGTTCTTC.

J is TRBJ1-2 and V is TRBV11-2; 10 bases agree with TRBD1. The V gene's germline CDR1 is SGHAT and CDR2 FQNNGV. V dropped 5 bases and J dropped 4; count of bases not matched to a gene: 10. The CDR3 contains 16 residues. The CDR3 region has the DNA TGTGCCAGCAGCCAGGCCGGGACAGGGGTTATCTATGGCTACACCTTC. Protein sequence: CASSQAGTGVIYGYTF. The whole variable domain, remainder taken from reference TRBV11-2 and TRBJ1-2, is EAGVAQSPRYKIIEKRQSVAFWCNPISGHATLYWYQQILGQGPKLLIQFQNNGVVDDSQLPKDRFSAERLKGVDSTLKIQPAKLEDSAVYLCASSQAGTGVIYGYTFGSGTRLTVV.

For the CDR3, the DNA is TGCAGTGCCCCGACCACTAGCGGGAGTCGTTCCTACGAGCAGTACTTC. Its protein product is CSAPTTSGSRSYEQYF. The chain links TRBV20-1 to TRBJ2-7; 11 nucleotides line up with TRBD2. Trimming cost V 6 bases and J 1 base; bases outside gene matches: 11. The CDR3 is made up of 16 amino acids. Germline V lookup: CDR1 DFQATT, CDR2 SNEGSKA (reference sequence).

The V and J genes are TRBV6-4 and TRBJ2-7; tentatively, D is TRBD1 (6 bases). The germline V gene has CDR1 MRHNA and CDR2 SNTAGT. Trimming removed 5 bases at V and 2 bases at J, with 7 bases between. The CDR3 length is 12 residues. CDR3 region: CASSRGTYEQYF. CDR3 sequence (DNA): TGTGCCAGCAGTAGGGGGACCTACGAGCAGTACTTC.

V is TRBV20-1 and J is TRBJ2-7; no reliable D call. Germline V gives CDR1 DFQATT, CDR2 SNEGSKA (reference sequence). V was clipped by 3 bases and J by 3 bases, with 6 bases between them. This CDR3 has 11 residues. CDR3 nucleotides: TGCAGTGCTAGGGTATTCTACGAGCAGTACTTC. It yields the protein CSARVFYEQYF.